Listed below are T cell receptor beta chains from one sample, sequenced in a study of blood T cell repertoires in COVID-19. TCRdb keeps only in-frame clones here, not all; method: immunoSEQ multiplex PCR. The profile shows some 250,000 clones, 65% to 85% of them singletons. Sequenced input: peripheral blood. These receptors were taken from a man aged 45-60 years with active or convalescent COVID-19. The CDR3 runs from the conserved cysteine through the conserved F or W. A D gene is named only where the DNA matches it firmly. Size is omitted from some rows. Given values are once, few, many or a class for expanded clones.

clone size,D gene,J gene,V gene,CDR3 protein,CDR3 DNA
NA,TRBD1,TRBJ1-2,TRBV3-1/TRBV3-2,CASSPTGIDYGYTF,TGTGCCAGCAGCCCGACAGGGATCGACTATGGCTACACCTTC
few,NA,TRBJ1-1,TRBV2,CASSLTENTEAFF,TGTGCCAGCAGCCTGACAGAGAACACTGAAGCTTTCTTT
NA,TRBD1,TRBJ1-2,TRBV19,CASSQTGGRSDYGYTF,TGTGCCAGTAGTCAGACAGGGGGCCGTTCCGACTATGGCTACACCTTC
NA,NA,TRBJ2-2,TRBV7-2,CASRPTGKTGELFF,TGTGCCAGCAGGCCCACAGGGAAAACCGGGGAGCTGTTTTTT
NA,TRBD1,TRBJ1-3,TRBV19,CASSTLGTVSGNTIYF,TGTGCCAGTAGTACCCTCGGGACAGTCTCTGGAAACACCATATATTTT
NA,TRBD1,TRBJ2-5,TRBV29-1,CSVNLGQGGETQYF,TGCAGCGTTAATCTGGGACAGGGTGGAGAGACCCAGTACTTC
NA,NA,TRBJ1-2,TRBV7-9,CASSLRDTFNYGYTF,TGTGCCAGCAGCCTCCGGGATACCTTTAACTATGGCTACACCTTC
once,TRBD1,TRBJ2-1,TRBV7-3,CASSPLGTGIGYNEQFF,TGTGCCAGCAGCCCCCTAGGGACAGGGATAGGGTACAATGAGCAGTTCTTC
once,TRBD1,TRBJ1-6,TRBV7-8,CASSHPGQGSSPLHF,TGTGCCAGCAGCCATCCGGGACAGGGTAGTTCACCCCTCCACTTT
NA,NA,TRBJ2-3,TRBV5-1,CASSLSSGTDTQYF,TGCGCCAGCAGCTTGAGTAGCGGCACAGATACGCAGTATTTT
NA,NA,TRBJ1-2,TRBV27,CASSLVGGNYGYTF,TGTGCCAGCAGTCTCGTCGGAGGGAACTATGGCTACACCTTC
NA,NA,TRBJ1-4,TRBV9,CASSAGWEAGEKLFF,TGTGCCAGCAGCGCTGGATGGGAAGCGGGCGAAAAACTGTTTTTT
NA,NA,TRBJ1-1,TRBV6-5,CASTRPGSTEAFF,TGTGCCAGCACCCGCCCGGGGAGCACTGAAGCTTTCTTT
once,TRBD2,TRBJ2-2,TRBV10-3,CAISGAGGTTGELFF,TGTGCCATCAGTGGAGCGGGGGGGACCACCGGGGAGCTGTTTTTT
NA,NA,TRBJ2-7,TRBV7-8,CASSFIQSYEQYF,TGTGCCAGCAGCTTTATACAGAGTTACGAGCAGTACTTC
NA,TRBD1,TRBJ2-7,TRBV7-9,CASSFVGVGGTGEQYF,TGTGCCAGCAGCTTCGTCGGGGTAGGGGGGACAGGAGAGCAGTACTTC
NA,TRBD1,TRBJ1-5,TRBV20-1,CSASGIDRDSNQPQHF,TGCAGTGCTAGTGGGATCGACAGGGATAGCAATCAGCCCCAGCATTTT
NA,NA,TRBJ1-1,TRBV7-2,CASSFDRNGEAFF,TGTGCCAGCAGCTTCGACAGGAACGGTGAGGCTTTCTTT
NA,NA,TRBJ1-2,TRBV30,CAWKGGIGGYTF,TGTGCCTGGAAAGGGGGAATAGGGGGCTACACCTTC
NA,NA,TRBJ1-1,TRBV15,CATSPRGRPNTEAFF,TGTGCCACCAGCCCCCGGGGGAGGCCTAATACCGAAGCTTTCTTT
NA,NA,TRBJ1-4,TRBV19,CASSPRDGRKLFF,TGTGCCAGTAGTCCTCGGGACGGGAGAAAACTGTTTTTT
NA,NA,TRBJ2-2,TRBV29-1,CSVGQGTTGELFF,TGCAGCGTTGGTCAGGGGACCACCGGGGAGCTGTTTTTT
NA,NA,TRBJ1-5,TRBV18,CASSPGAGGNQPQHF,TGTGCCAGCTCCCCAGGGGCAGGTGGCAATCAGCCCCAGCATTTT
NA,TRBD2,TRBJ2-5,TRBV7-2,CASSWEGVASGQETQYF,TGTGCCAGCAGCTGGGAAGGAGTGGCTAGCGGACAAGAGACCCAGTACTTC
NA,NA,TRBJ1-2,TRBV5-6,CASTIGGQNYGYTF,TGTGCCAGCACCATCGGGGGGCAGAACTATGGCTACACCTTC
NA,TRBD2,TRBJ2-3,TRBV7-2,CASSLPSGATDTQYF,TGTGCCAGCAGCTTACCTAGCGGGGCCACAGATACGCAGTATTTT
NA,TRBD1,TRBJ1-4,TRBV2,CASSGRQGANLGEKLFF,TGTGCCAGCAGTGGCAGACAGGGGGCGAACTTAGGTGAAAAACTGTTTTTT
NA,NA,TRBJ1-2,TRBV29-1,CSVESQPYGYTF,TGCAGCGTTGAGAGCCAACCCTATGGCTACACCTTC
NA,TRBD1,TRBJ1-2,TRBV7-8,CASSTKTGGGYTF,TGTGCCAGCAGCACCAAGACAGGGGGTGGCTACACCTTC
NA,TRBD1,TRBJ1-2,TRBV9,CASSTGTGTWGYTF,TGTGCCAGCAGCACCGGGACAGGGACTTGGGGCTACACCTTC
NA,NA,TRBJ2-5,TRBV5-5,CASSLIGTLEETQYF,TGTGCCAGCAGCCTGATAGGGACTTTAGAAGAGACCCAGTACTTC
once,TRBD2,TRBJ2-3,TRBV29-1,CSVDPSGGAGAQYF,TGCAGCGTTGATCCCAGCGGGGGGGCCGGAGCGCAGTATTTT
NA,TRBD1,TRBJ2-1,TRBV11-3,CASSRNPGQSYNEQFF,TGTGCCAGCAGCCGCAACCCGGGACAGTCCTACAATGAGCAGTTCTTC
NA,NA,TRBJ2-1,TRBV7-2,CASSLVQVPLEANEQFF,TGTGCCAGCAGCTTAGTACAAGTCCCTCTTGAGGCCAATGAGCAGTTCTTC
NA,TRBD1,TRBJ2-2,TRBV11-2,CASSSGQAGELFF,TGTGCCAGCAGCTCCGGACAGGCCGGGGAGCTGTTTTTT
NA,NA,TRBJ2-1,TRBV30,CAWSAGLGSNEQFF,TGTGCCTGGAGCGCGGGACTGGGATCCAATGAGCAGTTCTTC
NA,NA,TRBJ1-2,TRBV4-1,CASSPTLLTSPYYGYTF,TGCGCCAGCAGCCCTACCCTCCTTACGTCCCCGTACTATGGCTACACCTTC
NA,TRBD1,TRBJ1-1,TRBV30,CAWSGTGNTEAFF,TGTGCCTGGAGTGGGACAGGGAACACTGAAGCTTTCTTT
NA,NA,TRBJ1-1,TRBV10-3,CAISWDYAGEAFF,TGTGCCATCAGCTGGGACTATGCGGGTGAAGCTTTCTTT
few,NA,TRBJ1-5,TRBV29-1,CSASSGGDQPQHF,TGCAGCGCTAGTAGCGGGGGAGATCAGCCCCAGCATTTT
NA,NA,TRBJ1-1,TRBV27,CASSLWGDTEAFF,TGTGCCAGCAGTTTATGGGGGGACACTGAAGCTTTCTTT
NA,TRBD1,TRBJ2-2,TRBV5-6,CASSPGTGSTGELFF,TGTGCCAGCAGCCCCGGGACAGGGAGCACCGGGGAGCTGTTTTTT
NA,TRBD2,TRBJ2-7,TRBV7-9,CASSLSGLAGGHFYEQYF,TGTGCCAGCAGCTTATCAGGACTAGCGGGGGGCCATTTTTACGAGCAGTACTTC
NA,TRBD1,TRBJ2-7,TRBV7-8,CASSPPGQGAYEQYF,TGTGCCAGCAGCCCCCCGGGACAGGGGGCCTACGAGCAGTACTTC
NA,TRBD1,TRBJ1-2,TRBV19,CASTRSGGTGAYGYTF,TGTGCCAGTACCCGCTCAGGGGGAACAGGAGCCTATGGCTACACCTTC
once,NA,TRBJ2-3,TRBV2,CASTGALSTDTQYF,TGTGCCAGCACAGGGGCACTTAGCACAGATACGCAGTATTTT
NA,TRBD2,TRBJ2-2,TRBV7-3,CASSLGLAGNTGELFF,TGTGCCAGCAGCTTAGGACTAGCGGGTAACACCGGGGAGCTGTTTTTT
NA,NA,TRBJ2-1,TRBV6-5,CASSYSGLEGYNEQFF,TGTGCCAGCAGTTACTCGGGGCTGGAGGGCTACAATGAGCAGTTCTTC
NA,TRBD1,TRBJ1-6,TRBV28,CASSSPGQGYRTLHF,TGTGCCAGCAGTTCCCCGGGACAGGGGTATCGAACCCTCCACTTT
NA,NA,TRBJ1-1,TRBV19,CASSIRRNTEAFF,TGTGCCAGTAGTATACGGAGGAACACTGAAGCTTTCTTT
once,TRBD1,TRBJ1-6,TRBV7-6,CASSSSTGGGNSPLHF,TGTGCCAGCAGCTCCTCCACAGGGGGCGGTAATTCACCCCTCCACTTT
few,NA,TRBJ1-1,TRBV5-1,CASSRQIRGNTEAFF,TGCGCCAGCAGCCGACAAATTCGGGGGAACACTGAAGCTTTCTTT
NA,TRBD2,TRBJ2-5,TRBV9,CASSVGGGGETQYF,TGTGCCAGCAGCGTAGGCGGGGGAGGGGAGACCCAGTACTTC